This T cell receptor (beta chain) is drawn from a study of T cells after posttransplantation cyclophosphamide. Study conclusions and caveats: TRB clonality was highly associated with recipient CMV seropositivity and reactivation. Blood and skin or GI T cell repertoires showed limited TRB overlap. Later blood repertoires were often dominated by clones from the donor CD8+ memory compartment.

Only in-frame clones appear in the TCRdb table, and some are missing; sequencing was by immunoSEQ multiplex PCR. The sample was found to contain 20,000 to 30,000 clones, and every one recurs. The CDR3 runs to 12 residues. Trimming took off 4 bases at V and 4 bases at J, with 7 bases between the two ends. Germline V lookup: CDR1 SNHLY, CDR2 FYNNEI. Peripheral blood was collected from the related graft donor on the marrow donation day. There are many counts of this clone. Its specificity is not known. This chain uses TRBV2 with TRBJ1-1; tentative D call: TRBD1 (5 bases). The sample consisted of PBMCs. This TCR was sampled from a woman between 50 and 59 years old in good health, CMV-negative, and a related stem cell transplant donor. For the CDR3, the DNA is TGTGCCAGCAGTGTGGGGCGCACTGAAGCTTTCTTT. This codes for CASSVGRTEAFF.